This T cell receptor beta chain was observed in a study of cytomegalovirus exposure and HLA in healthy donors (dated by TCRdb to about 2017). Study-wide context: An earlier analysis of some 620 of the donors reported roughly 300 Gb of sequence data and around 120 million unique TCR beta sequences obtained from about 179 million T cells. The study aimed to test whether cataloging public T cell receptors could reveal signatures of past pathogen exposure. The T cell repertoires of around 670 subjects were profiled by immunosequencing and related to cytomegalovirus serostatus. A separate validation cohort of over a hundred different subjects was used in addition to the 666-subject first cohort. Because of strong linkage in the cohort, five DR-DQ haplotypes were treated as single units for association and clustering. Genome-wide SNP genotypes for about 65% of the roughly 670 donors were used in a later genetic analysis, which treated that subset as a discovery cohort. On average, roughly 200,000 unique TCR beta nucleotide sequences were sequenced per donor among a few hundred genotyped donors of the cohort, with 15% to 20% of those sequences being non-productive. All discovery cohort repertoires had been generated using a single sequencing platform. Typing coverage differed by locus: A, B, C, DRB1 and DQB1 were typed in roughly 620-640 donors, DQA1 in 522, DPA1 in 600 to 610, and DPB1 in roughly 450. Of the roughly 400 genotyped donors, roughly 76% were placed in the genetic ancestry cluster associated with self-reported Caucasian donors. Donor age, sex, ethnicity and CMV serostatus were compiled alongside the repertoire data. About 330 gigabases of sequencing data and approximately 91 million unique TCR sequences made up an early release that covered approximately 700 HLA-typed donors. To predict cytomegalovirus infection status, the study combined high-throughput TCR immunosequencing, statistical association of individual TCRs with disease status, and machine learning. In the later analysis, no new phenotypic data were used to find candidate immune exposures; instead, reliance was placed on TCR beta sequences and their occurrence across donors. An earlier analysis of roughly 580 of the donors used high-throughput TCR beta sequencing to judge whether each TCR beta V gene segment behaved as functional or pseudogenic. A later analysis re-analyzed previously published TCR beta repertoires from hundreds of donors and added high-resolution HLA genotyping to study TCR occurrence patterns. HLA typing covered class I and class II loci at four-digit resolution. Broader findings and caveats from the paper: An earlier analysis of approximately 600 of the donors showed that most TCR beta V segments appeared in productive rearrangements either about 87% or about 30% of the time, which broadly matched IMGT annotations. V-gene and J-gene trimming of TCR beta chains was associated with a missense DCLRE1C variant in a later genetic analysis, and the association was replicated in an independent cohort. Only TCR beta chains were sequenced in this cohort, and the absence of alpha or paired-chain data limited detectable features. Because the 87-base-pair reads could not distinguish some IMGT-functional V segments, including TRBV6-2 and TRBV6-3, those segments were excluded. A group of highly shared sequence variants was considered likely to be a technical artifact of the sequencing pipeline. According to a later analysis, most CMV-associated TCR beta chains appeared to be HLA-restricted, and the HLA associations seemed to be driven largely by CMV exposure. In a later analysis, HLA-associated TCR beta chains showed more clonal expansion and lower generation probabilities than non-associated chains that were equally common. In a later analysis, the rate of TCR association differed among HLA loci, with DRB1 alleles having the most associated TCRs and HLA-C alleles having the fewest. HLA typing was unavailable for some donors at each locus, so association tests used only the typed subset. CMV serostatus was the only immune exposure information available for the cohort. Correlated functional status among segregating V segments might reflect linkage disequilibrium, but an unknown experimental factor could not be ruled out. A further reported finding was that TCR beta sequences accurately predicted the HLA-A and HLA-B alleles for most subjects in the first cohort. Because counts were too low, some 17 rarely observed V segments, including chromosome 9 orphons, were left out of the earlier analysis of some 600 of the donors. While some public TCRs were present in many individuals, most TCR sequences turned up only very rarely across donors. A total of roughly 160 TCR beta chains were listed by the study as associated with cytomegalovirus. Several of the top co-occurrence clusters appeared to be linked to parvovirus B19, influenza, CMV and Epstein-Barr virus, according to a later analysis. Sequencing depth was assumed to be roughly uniform across donors in the presence/absence analyses, though that assumption may not hold. Strong co-occurrence of HLA alleles, especially DR and DQ, made assigning TCR associations to individual alleles difficult. A few of the identified cytomegalovirus-associated TCR beta chains were confirmed in vitro to be specific for cytomegalovirus antigens. The authors suggested that the approach could potentially be extended to other disease states and immunological phenotypes. According to a later genetic analysis, donors in an Asian-associated ancestry cluster had fewer N-insertions in productive TCRs than the approximately 650-donor mean. At a false discovery rate of 0.05, a later analysis linked under 20,000 TCR beta sequences to specific HLA alleles. In both the original and validation cohorts, the classifier was reported to diagnose cytomegalovirus status with high specificity and sensitivity.

Based on the germline V gene, the CDR1 and CDR2 sequences are MNHEY and SVGAGI. Trimming takes 2 bases from V and 3 bases from J, and the germline ends sit 14 bases apart. Counted from cysteine to phenylalanine, this CDR3 has 15 amino acids. The CDR3 DNA has 45 bases and is translated from base 1. Preparation of the library involved the immunoSEQ multiplex PCR assay. For the multiplex PCR, a mixture combining 60 forward primers for TCR Vbeta segments and 13 reverse primers for TCR Jbeta segments was used. A multiplex PCR assay on genomic DNA amplified the CDR3 region of rearranged TCR beta genes. Amplified TCR beta libraries were sequenced as 87-base-pair reads on the Illumina HiSeq System. The source study handled its data this way. A later analysis tallied about 77 million unique TCR beta chains across the 600 to 700 repertoires, and about 12 million of those chains were shared by two or more donors. To remove PCR and sequencing errors, raw reads were error-corrected and collapsed into unique sequences using a nearest-neighbor algorithm that merged closely related sequences. V, D and J gene segments were assigned by aligning CDR3 sequences to IMGT reference sequences. Each retained sequence needed at least a six-nucleotide match to both a V gene segment and a J gene segment. A rearrangement was called productive if the CDR3 had no stop codons and remained in frame with V and J, and every other rearrangement was called non-productive. Following IMGT convention, CDR3 was defined as the stretch from the second conserved V-encoded cysteine up to the conserved J-encoded phenylalanine. The earlier analysis of a few hundred of the donors excluded any sequence lacking an unambiguous match to a single V gene segment. In an earlier analysis of several hundred of the donors, V segments were called functional above 56.7% productive rearrangements and were called segregating when the between-donor standard deviation exceeded 5%. To diagnose cytomegalovirus status from the catalog of TCR beta chain sequences, a statistical classification framework was built. In a later analysis, V and J genes were assigned by comparing TCR nucleotide sequences against IMGT/GENE-DB human TR gene sequences. In a later analysis, CDR3 sequences and most-parsimonious VDJ recombination scenarios were assigned using the TCRdist pipeline. In a later analysis, every TCR beta chain was defined by the combination of its CDR3 amino acid sequence and its V-gene family, and reads without a unique V-gene family were dropped. As a way to deal with suspected cross-contamination and a sequencing artifact, a later analysis dropped 640 or so nucleotide sequences that were highly shared and had low generation probability. In a later analysis, a clonal expansion index for each public chain was calculated from normalized within-repertoire ranks of inferred template counts. In a later analysis, generation probabilities were computed using a VDJ recombination model fitted to out-of-frame rearrangements, and the results were checked against IGoR. Hypergeometric tests were used in a later analysis to score TCR-TCR, TCR-HLA and TCR-CMV co-occurrence, with a repertoire-size bias correction applied to the TCR pairs. A later analysis estimated false discovery rates by permuting HLA or CMV assignments 20 times. In a later analysis, co-occurring TCRs were grouped using DBSCAN, and TCRdist sequence similarity was added for clustering within HLA-allele-positive subsets. Repertoires with fewer than 30,000 or more than 120,000 public chains, plus five repertoires with anomalous nucleotide sharing, were excluded from co-occurrence clustering. The immuneACCESS repertoire file appears here via TCRdb, limited to in-frame rearrangements. These files lack a portion of the clones; in checked studies, under half of the deficit traces to unresolved V genes, and the cause of the others is not known. That table gives V, J and clone size, and the DNA gave D and trimming. Here the sample has under 250,000 clones; approximately 85% occur a single time. The ten most abundant clones make up 2% to 2.5% of the sample.

About this clone: There is no known antigen for this receptor. Per-base qualities were not stored, and no clone one base away is much larger.

The cohort consisted of 600 or so healthy bone marrow donors. At the time of sampling, all cohort members were nominally healthy, though unrecorded immune exposures were likely present. The donor tested CMV seronegative and was one of the 352 seronegative cohort members. A peripheral blood sample was collected from each donor, and TCR beta sequencing was performed on peripheral blood mononuclear cells. Genomic DNA was extracted from the blood cell samples with the Qiagen DNeasy Blood Extraction Kit. The receptor was derived from a woman in her forties or fifties in good health and CMV-seronegative. Recombination connected TRBV6-5 to TRBJ2-7; matching of 6 bases hints at TRBD1 as the D gene. The sample consisted of PBMCs. The bases are TGTGCCAGCAGTTACGGAAGGCAGGGGAACTACGAGCAGTACTTC. This translates into CASSYGRQGNYEQYF.